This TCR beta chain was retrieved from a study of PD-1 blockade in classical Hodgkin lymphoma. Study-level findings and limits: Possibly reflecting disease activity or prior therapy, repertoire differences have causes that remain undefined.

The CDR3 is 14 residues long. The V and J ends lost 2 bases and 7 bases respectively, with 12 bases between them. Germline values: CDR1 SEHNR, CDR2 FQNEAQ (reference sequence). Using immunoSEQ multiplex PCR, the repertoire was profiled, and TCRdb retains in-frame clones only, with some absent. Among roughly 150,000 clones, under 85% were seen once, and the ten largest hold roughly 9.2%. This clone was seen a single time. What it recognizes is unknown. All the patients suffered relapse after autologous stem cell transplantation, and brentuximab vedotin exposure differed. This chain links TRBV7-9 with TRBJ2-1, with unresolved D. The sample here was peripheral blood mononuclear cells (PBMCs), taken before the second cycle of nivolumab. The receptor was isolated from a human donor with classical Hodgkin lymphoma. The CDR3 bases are TGTGCCAGCAGCTTAAACCCGAATGTAAATGAGCAGTTCTTC. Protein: CASSLNPNVNEQFF.